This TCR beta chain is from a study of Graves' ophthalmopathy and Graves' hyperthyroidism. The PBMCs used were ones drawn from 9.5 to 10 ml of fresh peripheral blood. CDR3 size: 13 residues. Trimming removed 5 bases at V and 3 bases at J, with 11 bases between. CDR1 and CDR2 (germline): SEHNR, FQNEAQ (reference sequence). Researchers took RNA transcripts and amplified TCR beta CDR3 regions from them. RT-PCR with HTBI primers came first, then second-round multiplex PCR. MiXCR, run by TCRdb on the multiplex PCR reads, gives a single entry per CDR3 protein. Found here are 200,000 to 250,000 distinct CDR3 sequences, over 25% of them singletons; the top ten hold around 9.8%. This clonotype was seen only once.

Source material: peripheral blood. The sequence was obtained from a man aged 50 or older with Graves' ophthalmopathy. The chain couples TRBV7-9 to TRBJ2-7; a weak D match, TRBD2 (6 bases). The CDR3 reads CASSRREYYEQYF. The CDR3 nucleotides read TGTGCCAGCAGCAGGCGGGAATACTACGAGCAGTACTTC.